Listed below are T cell receptor beta chains from one sample, sequenced in a study of blood T cell repertoires in COVID-19. Here immunoSEQ multiplex PCR was the method, and the copy in TCRdb shows in-frame clones only, minus some. The table has under 70,000 clones, about 93% seen once; the top ten hold roughly 15%. Sequenced material: peripheral blood. All receptors derive from a man at least 80 years old with acute or convalescent COVID-19. Both conserved end residues are part of each CDR3. Each record gives: CDR3 protein, CDR3 DNA, D gene, J gene, clone size, V gene. The D gene is left open where the match is weak. Clone size appears in some rows only: once, few, many, or a class for an expanded clone.

cdr3_aa: CASSAPGDRYSSNQPQHF
cdr3_nt: TGTGCCAGCAGTGCCCCGGGGGACAGATATTCTAGCAATCAGCCCCAGCATTTT
d_call: TRBD1
j_call: TRBJ1-5
clone_size: once
v_call: TRBV6-4

cdr3_aa: CAWSDDRTLTDTQYF
cdr3_nt: TGTGCCTGGAGCGATGACAGAACCCTCACAGATACGCAGTATTTT
d_call: NA
j_call: TRBJ2-3
clone_size: NA
v_call: TRBV30

cdr3_aa: CPSRRQETQYF
cdr3_nt: TGCCCCTCTAGGAGGCAAGAGACCCAGTACTTC
d_call: NA
j_call: TRBJ2-5
clone_size: NA
v_call: TRBV20-1

cdr3_aa: CASTQGSYQPQHF
cdr3_nt: TGTGCCAGTACACAGGGGAGTTATCAGCCCCAGCATTTT
d_call: TRBD1
j_call: TRBJ1-5
clone_size: once
v_call: TRBV19

cdr3_aa: CASTPPGTSASYEQYF
cdr3_nt: TGTGCCAGCACCCCTCCTGGGACTAGCGCCTCCTACGAGCAGTACTTC
d_call: TRBD2
j_call: TRBJ2-7
clone_size: once
v_call: TRBV7-8

cdr3_aa: CASSLQITGNTIYF
cdr3_nt: TGTGCCAGCAGTTTACAGATAACTGGAAACACCATATATTTT
d_call: NA
j_call: TRBJ1-3
clone_size: NA
v_call: TRBV28

cdr3_aa: CASREAGGFRGYTF
cdr3_nt: TGTGCCAGTAGGGAGGCAGGGGGTTTTCGTGGCTACACCTTC
d_call: TRBD1
j_call: TRBJ1-2
clone_size: NA
v_call: TRBV19

cdr3_aa: CAMGVRAGGETQYF
cdr3_nt: TGTGCCATGGGGGTCAGGGCAGGGGGAGAGACCCAGTACTTC
d_call: TRBD1
j_call: TRBJ2-5
clone_size: once
v_call: TRBV19

cdr3_aa: CASSPYGQNEKLFF
cdr3_nt: TGTGCCAGCTCACCATACGGACAGAATGAAAAACTGTTTTTT
d_call: NA
j_call: TRBJ1-4
clone_size: NA
v_call: TRBV18

cdr3_aa: CASKRDGNQPQHF
cdr3_nt: TGTGCCAGCAAGAGGGATGGCAATCAGCCCCAGCATTTT
d_call: NA
j_call: TRBJ1-5
clone_size: NA
v_call: TRBV2

cdr3_aa: CASSQRSQETQYF
cdr3_nt: TGTGCCAGCAGCCAGCGAAGCCAAGAGACCCAGTACTTC
d_call: NA
j_call: TRBJ2-5
clone_size: NA
v_call: TRBV5-4

cdr3_aa: CASSLVTTNTEAFF
cdr3_nt: TGCGCCAGCAGCTTAGTTACCACAAACACTGAAGCTTTCTTT
d_call: NA
j_call: TRBJ1-1
clone_size: NA
v_call: TRBV5-1

cdr3_aa: CASSPTGQGIGGELFF
cdr3_nt: TGTGCCAGCTCACCAACGGGACAGGGAATCGGCGGGGAGCTGTTTTTT
d_call: TRBD1
j_call: TRBJ2-2
clone_size: NA
v_call: TRBV18

cdr3_aa: CASSPGGGKATEAFF
cdr3_nt: TGTGCCAGCAGCCCCGGGGGGGGGAAGGCTACTGAAGCTTTCTTT
d_call: NA
j_call: TRBJ1-1
clone_size: NA
v_call: TRBV5-4

cdr3_aa: CASSPGRGKETQYF
cdr3_nt: TGCGCCAGCAGCCCCGGTAGGGGGAAAGAGACCCAGTACTTC
d_call: NA
j_call: TRBJ2-5
clone_size: NA
v_call: TRBV5-1

cdr3_aa: CASSRGPSTDTQYF
cdr3_nt: TGTGCCAGTTCACGGGGTCCTAGCACAGATACGCAGTATTTT
d_call: NA
j_call: TRBJ2-3
clone_size: NA
v_call: TRBV19

cdr3_aa: CASSLIPNGEQFF
cdr3_nt: TGTGCCAGCAGCTTAATACCCAACGGTGAGCAGTTCTTC
d_call: NA
j_call: TRBJ2-1
clone_size: once
v_call: TRBV7-3

cdr3_aa: CASSPTTSRETQYF
cdr3_nt: TGCGCCAGCAGCCCGACGACTAGCAGAGAGACCCAGTACTTC
d_call: TRBD2
j_call: TRBJ2-5
clone_size: NA
v_call: TRBV5-1

cdr3_aa: CASSQDPGAGANVLTF
cdr3_nt: TGTGCCAGCAGCCAAGACCCAGGTGCAGGGGCCAACGTCCTGACTTTC
d_call: NA
j_call: TRBJ2-6
clone_size: NA
v_call: TRBV14

cdr3_aa: CASSTGTGGTEAFF
cdr3_nt: TGCGCCAGCAGCACGGGGACAGGAGGAACTGAAGCTTTCTTT
d_call: TRBD1
j_call: TRBJ1-1
clone_size: NA
v_call: TRBV5-1

cdr3_aa: CASSPGDIYGYTF
cdr3_nt: TGTGCCAGTAGTCCAGGGGATATTTATGGCTACACCTTC
d_call: NA
j_call: TRBJ1-2
clone_size: NA
v_call: TRBV19

cdr3_aa: CASRPSGQNYGYTF
cdr3_nt: TGTGCCAGCAGGCCGTCGGGACAGAACTATGGCTACACCTTC
d_call: TRBD1
j_call: TRBJ1-2
clone_size: NA
v_call: TRBV7-9

cdr3_aa: CASSLEGTGTYEQYF
cdr3_nt: TGTGCCAGCAGCTTAGAGGGGACAGGGACCTACGAGCAGTACTTC
d_call: TRBD1
j_call: TRBJ2-7
clone_size: NA
v_call: TRBV7-2

cdr3_aa: CASSPGGEETQYF
cdr3_nt: TGCGCCAGCAGCCCCGGCGGCGAAGAGACCCAGTACTTC
d_call: NA
j_call: TRBJ2-5
clone_size: NA
v_call: TRBV4-1

cdr3_aa: CASSSDGGGNNSPLHF
cdr3_nt: TGTGCCAGCAGTAGCGATGGGGGGGGGAATAATTCACCCCTCCACTTT
d_call: NA
j_call: TRBJ1-6
clone_size: NA
v_call: TRBV28

cdr3_aa: CAWSRDRPYGYTF
cdr3_nt: TGTGCCTGGAGCCGGGACAGGCCCTATGGCTACACCTTC
d_call: TRBD1
j_call: TRBJ1-2
clone_size: once
v_call: TRBV30

cdr3_aa: CASQTVSGNTIYF
cdr3_nt: TGTGCCAGCCAGACAGTCTCTGGAAACACCATATATTTT
d_call: NA
j_call: TRBJ1-3
clone_size: NA
v_call: TRBV19